This T cell receptor beta chain emerged from a study of OX40 agonist ivuxolimab in advanced cancers. Study as a whole: Previous treatment with anti-PD-1, anti-PD-L1 or anti-CTLA-4 therapy was allowed; over 35% had received some.

CDR3 length: 12 residues. Losses at the gene ends were 3 bases for V and 9 bases for J; bases not matched to a gene: 3. The germline gives CDR1 SGHRS, CDR2 YFSETQ. About this clone: What it binds is not known.

Study-wide points: Among some nonresponders, normalized T-cell clonal expansion was also low. Expanded clones were, on average, more numerous in CD8+ T cells than in CD4+.

Clones were sequenced by immunoSEQ multiplex PCR, and TCRdb holds only the in-frame ones, with some missing. The profile shows around 110,000 clones, approximately 89% of them singletons. The origin of this receptor is an adult with an advanced solid tumor such as melanoma, head and neck, liver or kidney cancer. The chain carries TRBV5-1 and TRBJ2-1; TRBD1 matches 7 bases. The sample consisted of CD4+ or CD8+ T cells sorted from blood, taken in a trial of the OX40 agonist ivuxolimab. This CDR3 is CASSYTGVEQFF. The CDR3, as DNA: TGCGCCAGCAGCTATACAGGGGTTGAGCAGTTCTTC.